Listed below are T cell receptor beta chains from one sample, sequenced in a study of blood T cell repertoires in COVID-19. Some clones are missing from TCRdb's copy, which holds only in-frame ones; the method was immunoSEQ multiplex PCR. The sample lists some 190,000 clones; about 80% were seen once. The sample consisted of peripheral blood. The receptors originated from a man aged 55 to 70 with acute or convalescent COVID-19. Each CDR3 is given with its conserved first and last residue.

j_gene | v_gene | CDR3aa
TRBJ2-3 | TRBV7-2 | CASSSTSGGAGTDTQYF
TRBJ1-4 | TRBV12-1 | CASSRQGGREKLFF
TRBJ2-7 | TRBV4-2 | CASSQVGEGYEQYF
TRBJ2-7 | TRBV6-5 | CASSLSGPTYEQYF
TRBJ1-6 | TRBV5-1 | CASSSDGQGNSPLHF
TRBJ1-2 | TRBV2 | CASIPTIGGDYGYTF
TRBJ2-1 | TRBV21-1 | CASSTGTVSYNEQFF
TRBJ1-5 | TRBV19 | CASSIRGGYSNQPQHF
TRBJ2-7 | TRBV13 | CASSSIHRDTFSYEQYF
TRBJ1-2 | TRBV3-1/TRBV3-2 | CASSQDRANYGYTF
TRBJ2-1 | TRBV6-5 | CASRTWKAEQFF